This TCR beta chain came from a study of T cell responses to AZD1222 COVID-19 vaccine. Notes on the study in general: Regions left unmutated in variants are reportedly the target of nearly half of spike-specific TCRs. Vaccine-associated CD4 TCRs spanned spike, dominant at 160-218 and 743-854. Among AZD1222 vaccinees, only 5 or 6 were seropositive at baseline.

In regard to this clone: Its antigen remains unknown.

Measured with immunoSEQ multiplex PCR; TCRdb has only the in-frame clones, and not every one. The sample has about 160,000 clones; approximately 90% are singletons. CDR3 size: 15 residues. V gave up 3 bases and J gave up 1 base, with 12 bases separating them. The germline V gene encodes CDR1 SGHTA and CDR2 FQGTGA. The input for sequencing was peripheral blood, taken on day 0 of MenACWY control vaccination. The gene calls are TRBV7-3 and TRBJ1-1; TRBD1 is a possible D gene (5 bases). The sequence came from an adult in good health. The DNA of the CDR3 is TGTGCCAGCAGCTTGGCCGGGGCGGAGAACACTGAAGCTTTCTTT. This translates into CASSLAGAENTEAFF.